This T cell receptor (beta chain) was retrieved from a study of blood T cell repertoires in COVID-19. About the research overall: T cells, B-cell-depleted T cells, or PBMCs provided the cDNA or gDNA that served as material.

Per the study methods: Amplified reference gene primers provided the basis for estimating nucleated cell counts. Sequencing was performed with immunoSEQ multiplex PCR; in TCRdb, only in-frame clones are kept and a portion is missing. That table gives V, J and clone size, and the DNA gave D and trimming. The sample yields 200,000 to 300,000 clones, about 89% seen once. Germline CDR1 is ENHRY and CDR2 is SYGVKD. This CDR3 has 15 residues. V gave up 0 bases and J gave up 1 base, with 10 bases separating them. The V call is TRBV10-3, the J call TRBJ2-7; tentative D call: TRBD2 (5 bases). This sequence originates from a woman aged 60-75 years who had recovered from COVID-19. The sequenced sample was peripheral blood. CDR3 in amino acids: CAISESVIASYEQYF. Written as DNA, the CDR3 is TGTGCCATCAGTGAGTCGGTAATAGCGTCCTACGAGCAGTACTTC.